This T cell receptor (beta chain) derives from a study of T-cell reconstitution after alpha-beta-depleted transplantation in children (dated by TCRdb to 2016 to 2017). In terms of the full investigation: Using TCR repertoire profiling, the study quantitatively followed how T-cell immune reconstitution unfolded in children after TCRalphabeta/CD19-depleted allogeneic hematopoietic cell transplantation. The research as a whole found: Over the following months the frequencies of hyperexpanded clones went down, and after one year T-cell counts and TCRbeta diversity were mostly credited to newly produced T cells. The apparently early recovery of alphabetaT-cell counts about two months after transplant reportedly depended on only several hundred rapidly expanded clones that came from non-depleted graft cells. In some patients, the high TCRbeta diversity seen at day 60 was put down to recipient T cells and intrathymic progenitors that had survived conditioning.

Preparation of the library involved PCR. The sequencing machine was an Illumina HiSeq 2500. TCR libraries were prepared with molecular barcoding, using unique molecular identifiers to normalize TCRbeta repertoire quantification. TCRdb handled the public reads itself, with Q25 trimming in fastp and clone calling in MiXCR, and kept productive beta chains. Every entry covers one CDR3 protein and lists the most common genes and DNA from its rows. In all, the sample holds over 200,000 distinct CDR3 sequences, and approximately 8.4% of those were seen once. The ten largest clones represent under 40% of the sample. This sample's treatment or condition label indicates: allogeneic hematopoietic cell transplantation with graft depleted of TCRalphabeta T cells and CD19 B cells. TCRalphabeta/CD19-depleted allogeneic hematopoietic cell grafts were given to the transplant recipients, all of whom were children.

Notes on this clonotype: Its recognized antigen is unknown. Nothing much larger sits one base from this clone, and base qualities are not available.

Germline trimming: 5 bases from V, 3 bases from J; junction bases outside gene matches: 13. Reading from cysteine to phenylalanine, the CDR3 counts 18 amino acids. Of all the DNA, just the CDR3 is kept, 54 bases in frame from base 1. The receptor's source is a male patient between 2 and 10 years old who had a stem cell transplant for acute myeloid leukemia, so the T cells may come from the graft donor. This material consisted of PBMCs, mostly from graft donor cells, taken 360 days after TCRalphabeta/CD19-depleted stem cell transplant. In this chain, TRBV12-3 or TRBV12-4 is recombined with TRBJ1-6, with 7 bases matching TRBD1. CDR3 loop: CASSDRTGPPFYNSPLHF. The DNA sequence reads TGTGCCAGCAGTGACCGGACAGGCCCACCTTTCTATAATTCACCCCTCCACTTT.